One sample yielded the 23 T cell receptor beta chains listed below, sequenced in a study of T cells in Graves' hyperthyroidism and ophthalmopathy. Template material for amplifying TCR beta CDR3 regions consisted of RNA transcripts. TCR CDR3 underwent first-round RT-PCR with the HTBI primer set. TCRdb processed the multiplex PCR reads anew with MiXCR; each CDR3 protein has one entry. The data contain some 360,000 distinct CDR3 sequences, 14% of them singletons. Sequencing was done on a sample of blood. Every receptor here comes from a woman aged 55-75 years with Graves' hyperthyroidism.

This clonotype was detected ten times or more. This chain uses TRBV10-3 with TRBJ1-1, with D maybe TRBD1 (6 bases). The ends were cut back, 2 bases at V and 3 bases at J, with 10 bases in the middle. The CDR3 has 14 amino acids. The V gene's germline CDR1 is ENHRY and CDR2 SYGVKD. Written as DNA, the CDR3 is TGTGCCATCAGTGAGCAGGGGTTGGACACTGAAGCTTTCTTT. Translated, it gives CAISEQGLDTEAFF.

About this clonotype: This could be a read error, since a much larger clone is one nucleotide away. The V and J genes are TRBV12-3 or TRBV12-4 and TRBJ2-7; 12 positions match TRBD1. The J call may be faulty, since TRBJ2-1 better matches the DNA end. This CDR3 comprises 14 residues. The chain's CDR3 is CASRTGTGGYEQFF. The CDR3 region has the DNA TGTGCCAGCAGAACCGGGACAGGGGGCTACGAGCAGTTCTTC.

This clonotype has more than one count but fewer than ten. The chain has TRBV19 and TRBJ1-1; TRBD1 might be the D (5 bases). Germline CDR1 LNHDA, CDR2 SQIVND (reference sequence). Trimming stripped 7 bases from V and 4 bases from J, with 13 bases between. This CDR3 region has 13 residues. CDR3 amino acids: CASTFGGSTEAFF. The CDR3 DNA sequence: TGTGCCAGTACTTTCGGGGGAAGCACTGAAGCTTTCTTT.

V gene TRBV5-4 combines with J gene TRBJ2-1; the D gene is possibly TRBD1 (6 bases). The CDR3 is 15 residues long. CDR1 and CDR2 (germline): SGHNT, YYREEE (reference sequence). V gave up 1 base and J gave up 2 bases, with 10 bases separating them. CDR3 in amino acids: CASSLLGAAYNEQFF. The DNA for the CDR3 is TGTGCCAGCAGCTTGCTGGGGGCGGCCTACAATGAGCAGTTCTTC. Looking up the rest from reference TRBV5-4 and TRBJ2-1 gives the full variable domain: ETGVTQSPTHLIKTRGQQVTLRCSSQSGHNTVSWYQQALGQGPQFIFQYYREEENGRGNFPPRFSGLQFPNYSSELNVNALELDDSALYLCASSLLGAAYNEQFFGPGTRLTVL.

The chain couples TRBV19 to TRBJ2-7; D ambiguous. This CDR3 region has 15 residues. The germline V gene has CDR1 LNHDA and CDR2 SQIVND (reference sequence). With 5 bases removed from V and 0 bases from J, the gap between germline ends came to 14 bases. This CDR3 is CASSSHSAASYEQYF. The DNA for the CDR3 is TGTGCCAGTAGTTCACACTCGGCTGCCTCCTACGAGCAGTACTTC. The variable domain in full, completed from reference TRBV19 and TRBJ2-7, reads DGGITQSPKYLFRKEGQNVTLSCEQNLNHDAMYWYRQDPGQGLRLIYYSQIVNDFQKGDIAEGYSVSREKKESFPLTVTSAQKNPTAFYLCASSSHSAASYEQYFGPGTRLTVT.

This clonotype has a count of ten or more. The V gene is TRBV6-5, the J gene TRBJ2-3; the D is unclear. This CDR3 is built from 13 residues. Germline V gives CDR1 MNHEY, CDR2 SVGAGI. The V end lost 2 bases, the J end lost 3 bases, and 6 bases lay between the germline ends. CDR3 protein: CASSYARTDTQYF. The CDR3 region has the DNA TGTGCCAGCAGTTACGCCAGAACAGATACGCAGTATTTT.

This clonotype appeared a few times. The chain carries TRBV6-9 and TRBJ1-1; D remains ambiguous. The length of the CDR3 is 13 residues. Germline V lookup: CDR1 MNHGY, CDR2 SVAAGI. With 2 bases removed from V and 8 bases from J, the gap between germline ends came to 12 bases. CDR3: CASSYGRSTEAFF. DNA of the CDR3: TGTGCCAGCAGTTATGGCAGAAGCACCGAAGCTTTCTTT.

The J gene is TRBJ2-1, the V gene TRBV7-3, with TRBD1 matching over 9 bases. The V and J ends lost 6 bases and 3 bases, in that order; junction bases with no gene match: 9. The CDR3 is 16 amino acids. Germline CDR1 SGHTA, CDR2 FQGTGA. The CDR3 region has the DNA TGTGCCAGCAGTCTGTCGGCGGGACAGGGCTACAATGAGCAGTTCTTC. It is translated as CASSLSAGQGYNEQFF.

V usage is TRBV7-3 and J usage is TRBJ2-7; D remains ambiguous. V lost 8 bases, J lost 4 bases, and 12 bases lay in between. From germline, CDR1 is SGHTA and CDR2 FQGTGA. This CDR3 has 12 amino acids. CDR3 in amino acids: CASGSNTYEQYF. CDR3 DNA sequence: TGTGCCAGCGGGTCGAATACTTACGAGCAGTACTTC.

On this clonotype itself: A much larger clone is a single base away; this may be a read error. The V call is TRBV20-1, the J call TRBJ2-7; a weak D match, TRBD2 (6 bases). The germline V gene encodes CDR1 DFQATT and CDR2 SNEGSKA (reference sequence). The CDR3 sequence is 13 residues long. CDR3 coding DNA: TGCAGTGCTAGTTGGAGGGAACCATACGAGCGGTACTTC. Protein product: CSASWREPYERYF.

This clonotype was observed many times. The chain employs TRBV4-1 and TRBJ2-1; 8 bases align to TRBD2. V shed 1 base and J 5 bases; nucleotides not matched to a gene: 7. The CDR3 is 16 residues long. CDR1 is MGHRA and CDR2 is YSYEKL in the germline V gene. CDR3 sequence: CASSQGVAGRNNEQFF. In nucleotides, the CDR3 is TGCGCCAGCAGCCAAGGCGTAGCGGGAAGAAACAATGAGCAGTTCTTC.

This clonotype was recorded many times. The rearrangement joins TRBV4-2 to TRBJ2-5; tentatively, D is TRBD2 (6 bases). This CDR3 has 14 amino acids. V was shortened by 0 bases and J by 3 bases, with 8 bases between the two germline ends. CDR1 is LGHNA, CDR2 YNFKEQ, per germline. In nucleotides, the CDR3 is TGTGCCAGCAGCCAAGAGGTAGCGGAAGAGACCCAGTACTTC. Its protein is CASSQEVAEETQYF.

This clonotype was found many times. The rearrangement joins TRBV28 to TRBJ1-2, with D possibly being TRBD1 (5 bases). V was clipped by 7 bases and J by 8 bases, with 20 bases between them. This CDR3 spans 14 amino acids. The germline gives CDR1 MDHEN, CDR2 SYDVKM. The CDR3 protein is CASTGRGFRGGYTF. The CDR3, as DNA: TGTGCCAGCACGGGGCGAGGCTTTCGGGGGGGCTACACCTTC.

This clonotype was recorded at least ten times. This CDR3 is CASSKTSGGPNEQFF. The CDR3 coding sequence is TGTGCCAGCAGCAAAACTAGCGGGGGCCCCAATGAGCAGTTCTTC. The rearrangement uses TRBV7-9 and TRBJ2-1; 11 bases align to TRBD2. This CDR3 region has 15 residues. Germline V CDR1 and CDR2: SEHNR, FQNEAQ (reference sequence). V trimming: 5 bases; J trimming: 6 bases; junction bases outside the gene matches: 6.

This clonotype has more than one count but fewer than ten. The chain carries TRBV20-1 and TRBJ2-6, with no clear D. The CDR3 has 15 residues. From germline, CDR1 is DFQATT and CDR2 SNEGSKA (reference sequence). The V end lost 1 base, the J end lost 2 bases, and 9 bases lay between the germline ends. This chain's CDR3 is CSARGTVPGANVLTF. DNA for the CDR3: TGCAGTGCTAGAGGTACAGTCCCTGGGGCCAACGTCCTGACTTTC.

This clonotype appeared many times. The chain recombines TRBV10-3 with TRBJ2-7; 10 positions agree with TRBD2. The V and J ends lost 6 bases and 5 bases, in that order; junction bases with no gene match: 7. The CDR3 has 14 amino acids. From germline, CDR1 is ENHRY and CDR2 SYGVKD. The DNA of the CDR3 is TGTGCCATCAGCGATAGCGGGAGGCTCCACGAGCAGTACTTC. This encodes CAISDSGRLHEQYF.

This clonotype was found many times. This chain uses TRBV7-9 with TRBJ2-7; perhaps TRBD2 as D (5 bases). Trimming took 1 base from V and 6 from J, leaving 10 bases between them. The CDR3 length is 13 residues. Per germline, CDR1 SEHNR and CDR2 FQNEAQ (reference sequence). CDR3 sequence: CASSLVVGSEQYF. In DNA, the CDR3 is TGTGCCAGCAGCTTAGTTGTGGGGAGCGAGCAGTACTTC. The full variable domain, with the rest looked up from reference TRBV7-9 and TRBJ2-7, is DTGVSQNPRHKITKRGQNVTFRCDPISEHNRLYWYRQTLGQGPEFLTYFQNEAQLEKSRLLSDRFSAERPKGSFSTLEIQRTEQGDSAMYLCASSLVVGSEQYFGPGTRLTVT.

This clonotype was detected only a few times. The chain is built from TRBV7-9 and TRBJ1-4; D is unresolved. Germline V lookup: CDR1 SEHNR, CDR2 FQNEAQ (reference sequence). V was shortened by 11 bases and J by 0 bases, with 13 bases between the two germline ends. The CDR3 loop spans 14 amino acids. Written as DNA, the CDR3 is TGTGCCGGCACTTACACCACAACTAATGAAAAACTGTTTTTT. As protein: CAGTYTTTNEKLFF.

This chain links TRBV4-2 with TRBJ2-3; TRBD2 aligns across 8 bases. From germline, CDR1 is LGHNA and CDR2 YNFKEQ. The CDR3 is 18 amino acids. J gave up 0 bases and V 2 bases, and 10 bases lay outside the gene matches. The CDR3, as DNA: TGTGCCAGCAGCCAAAATCGTTTACTAGCGGTAAGCACAGATACGCAGTATTTT. Protein sequence: CASSQNRLLAVSTDTQYF.

The table lists this clonotype with many counts. V and J are TRBV28 and TRBJ2-7, with a weak D call TRBD2 (5 bases). The CDR3 has 14 residues. Germline CDR1 and CDR2: MDHEN and SYDVKM. V was clipped by 1 base and J by 3 bases, with 10 bases between them. In nucleotides, the CDR3 is TGTGCCAGCAGTTTATATCGGACTGGCTACGAGCAGTACTTC. Its protein product is CASSLYRTGYEQYF.

The chain recombines TRBV15 with TRBJ2-3; D uncertain. The CDR3 has 15 residues. Germline V CDR1 and CDR2: LNHNV, YYDKDF (reference sequence). V shed 0 bases and J shed 2 bases, with 9 bases lying between them. In DNA form, the CDR3 reads TGTGCCACCAGCAGAGATCTAGTGATCACAGATACGCAGTATTTT. Translated, it gives CATSRDLVITDTQYF. The full variable domain, with the rest looked up from reference TRBV15 and TRBJ2-3, is DAMVIQNPRYQVTQFGKPVTLSCSQTLNHNVMYWYQQKSSQAPKLLFHYYDKDFNNEADTPDNFQSRRPNTSFCFLDIRSPGLGDTAMYLCATSRDLVITDTQYFGPGTRLTVL.

There are many counts of this clonotype. The V call is TRBV12-3 or TRBV12-4, the J call TRBJ2-3; 8 positions agree with TRBD2. The junction had 11 bases not matched to a gene; V was cut back by 5 bases and J by 7 bases. CDR3 size: 15 residues. The CDR3 loop reads CASSPGLARRHTQYF. For the CDR3, the DNA is TGTGCCAGCAGTCCTGGACTAGCCCGCCGGCATACGCAGTATTTT.

This clonotype was detected only a few times. The chain is built from TRBV24-1 and TRBJ2-3; D assignment may be TRBD1 or TRBD2 (7 bases each). The CDR3 extends over 14 amino acids. Trimming removed 5 bases at V and 5 bases at J, with 13 bases between. Germline CDR1 is KGHDR and CDR2 is SFDVKD. The CDR3: CATSVRGGRDTQYF. CDR3 DNA: TGTGCCACCAGTGTCAGGGGGGGCAGAGATACGCAGTATTTT.